These 25 T cell receptor beta chains came from one sample sequenced in a study of vaccination and CD4 T cells after COVID-19. Which antigens these TCRs recognize remains unknown. Specified treatment: roughly 10-day PBMC culture with coronavirus spike peptide pools or control peptides (ViraFEST assay). Sequencing of cultured CD4+ T cell DNA used the Oncomine TCR Beta short-read assay. In TCRdb, the PCR reads were re-called with MiXCR into one record per CDR3 protein. The sample holds 22,000 or so distinct CDR3 sequences, 40% to 45% seen once. The sequencing input was CD4+ T cells from blood, cultured in vitro. The receptors originated from a human donor who had recovered from COVID-19.

There are a few counts of this clonotype. DNA for the CDR3: TGCAGTGCTAGTTATGTAGGGACTAGCGCGGTGTCCTACAATGAGCAGTTCTTC. It yields the protein CSASYVGTSAVSYNEQFF. The V gene is TRBV20-1, the J gene TRBJ2-1; 10 positions match TRBD2. The CDR3 has 18 residues. In germline, CDR1 is DFQATT, CDR2 SNEGSKA (reference sequence). V lost 3 bases and J lost 1; bases outside the gene matches: 12.

This CDR3 reads CASSVNRGAFF. The CDR3 DNA follows: TGTGCCAGCAGTGTAAACAGGGGAGCTTTCTTT. The chain uses TRBV28 and TRBJ1-1; 7 bases agree with TRBD1. Germline CDR1 is MDHEN and CDR2 is SYDVKM. The CDR3 totals 11 residues. V dropped 5 bases and J dropped 10; count of bases not matched to a gene: 4.

The sample holds a few counts of this clonotype. This chain joins TRBV20-1 and TRBJ2-7, with a possible D match to TRBD2 (5 bases). This CDR3 contains 15 residues. Trimming pared 2 bases from V and 7 bases from J, leaving 21 bases between. Germline V gene sequence: CDR1 DFQATT, CDR2 SNEGSKA (reference sequence). CDR3 loop: CSARRGATLPWEQYF. CDR3 sequence (DNA): TGCAGTGCTAGACGGGGAGCGACCCTACCTTGGGAGCAGTACTTC.

The rearrangement links TRBV6-2 or TRBV6-3 to TRBJ2-6, with D possibly matching TRBD1 (6 bases). Trimming took off 5 bases at V and 0 bases at J, with 11 bases between the two ends. Germline CDR1 is MNHEY and CDR2 is SVGEGT. The CDR3 contains 16 residues. The chain's CDR3 is CASSTTGFSGANVLTF. Here the CDR3 DNA reads TGTGCCAGCAGTACCACAGGGTTCTCTGGGGCCAACGTCCTGACTTTC.

The chain combines TRBV12-3 or TRBV12-4 with TRBJ2-7; 8 bases agree with TRBD1. The CDR3 totals 15 residues. V was clipped by 3 bases and J by 0 bases; unmatched bases: 4. The CDR3 DNA reads TGTGCCAGCAGTTTTAGGGGACAGGTCTCCTACGAGCAGTACTTC. Its protein product is CASSFRGQVSYEQYF.

The genes are TRBV5-1 and TRBJ1-6; D unclear. CDR1 is SGHRS, CDR2 YFSETQ, per germline. CDR3 length: 15 amino acids. The germline V and J ends were trimmed by 7 bases and 6 bases, with 17 bases remaining between them. The CDR3 bases are TGCGCCAGCGCCATCACTCCTACGTCTAATTCACCCCTCCACTTT. Its translation: CASAITPTSNSPLHF.

This clonotype has only a few counts. The rearrangement uses TRBV7-9 and TRBJ2-7; TRBD2 is a possible D gene (5 bases). The CDR3 loop spans 15 amino acids. Trimming cost V 1 base and J 9 bases, with 19 bases left between them. Germline V gene lookup returns CDR1 SEHNR and CDR2 FQNEAQ (reference sequence). The CDR3 DNA follows: TGTGCCAGCAGCTTAGTTCGGCAACCTGGAGAGGGGCAGTACTTC. It specifies CASSLVRQPGEGQYF.

This clonotype was seen a single time. One end of the junction does not line up with germline, which may come from a read error. The chain is built from TRBV2 and TRBJ2-3, with 10 bases identical to TRBD1. Germline loops: CDR1 SNHLY, CDR2 FYNNEI. The CDR3 is 15 residues long. CDR3 amino acids: CASKQDRGATGTQYF. The CDR3 coding sequence is TGTGCCAGCAAGCAGGACAGGGGGGCCACAGGTACGCAGTATTTT. The variable domain in full, completed from reference TRBV2 and TRBJ2-3, reads EPEVTQTPSHQVTQMGQEVILRCVPISNHLYFYWYRQILGQKVEFLVSFYNNEISEKSEIFDDQFSVERPDGSNFTLKIRSTKLEDSAMYFCASKQDRGATGTQYFGPGTRLTVL.

CDR3 region: CASSPGHGEQYF. DNA for the CDR3: TGTGCCAGCAGCCCCGGACACGGGGAGCAGTACTTC. This chain uses TRBV7-2 with TRBJ2-7, with D tentatively TRBD1 (5 bases). V was trimmed by 5 bases and J by 7 bases, leaving 12 bases between them. Germline V gene data show CDR1 as SGHTA and CDR2 as FQGNSA. The CDR3 consists of 12 residues.

The chain uses TRBV7-7 and TRBJ2-1; no reliable D call. Germline V gene sequence: CDR1 SSHAT, CDR2 FNYEAQ (reference sequence). With 1 base removed from V and 14 bases from J, the gap between germline ends came to 12 bases. This CDR3 has 12 amino acids. The CDR3 here is CASSLGVRLKFF. In DNA form, the CDR3 reads TGTGCCAGCAGCTTAGGAGTCAGGTTAAAGTTCTTC.

This clonotype appeared a few times. The gene calls are TRBV2 and TRBJ1-6, with 9 nucleotides matching TRBD1. The V segment lost 3 bases and the J segment 9 bases; nucleotides outside the gene matches: 3. CDR1 and CDR2 from the germline V gene are SNHLY and FYNNEI. The CDR3 covers 14 residues. The CDR3 region has the DNA TGTGCCAGCAGTGAGGGGGACAGGGCTTCACCCCTCCACTTT. Its protein is CASSEGDRASPLHF.

This sequence joins TRBV20-1 and TRBJ2-1; D might be TRBD2 (6 bases). The CDR3 runs to 13 residues. The germline gives CDR1 DFQATT, CDR2 SNEGSKA (reference sequence). V lost 6 bases, J lost 6 bases, and 15 bases lay in between. CDR3 coding DNA: TGCAGTGCCAATGGGCGGGGACCCAATGAGCAGTTCTTC. Its protein is CSANGRGPNEQFF.

CDR3 sequence: CASSHLRAEAFF. Written as DNA, the CDR3 is TGCGCCAGCAGCCATCTGAGAGCTGAAGCTTTCTTT. This chain links TRBV4-1 with TRBJ1-1; D unresolved. The germline CDR1 and CDR2 sequences are MGHRA and YSYEKL. V gave up 3 bases and J gave up 6 bases, with 8 bases separating them. The CDR3 sequence is 12 residues long.

J is TRBJ2-7 and V is TRBV6-2 or TRBV6-3; 10 nucleotides align to TRBD2. The CDR3 has 14 residues. Germline CDR1 reads MNHEY; CDR2 reads SVGEGT. Trimming at V came to 6 bases and at J to 2 bases, leaving 4 bases not matched to a gene. The CDR3 protein is CASSKAGGPYEQYF. The CDR3 DNA reads TGTGCCAGCAGCAAAGCGGGAGGGCCCTACGAGCAGTACTTC.

The rearrangement links TRBV11-2 to TRBJ1-2, with 8 bases that match TRBD1. Germline CDR1 SGHAT, CDR2 FQNNGV. The CDR3 loop spans 15 amino acids. With V trimmed by 5 bases and J by 6 bases, 11 bases remained unmatched. The CDR3 DNA follows: TGTGCCAGCAGCCCAGGACAGGGATGGGAAGATGGCTACACCTTC. It is translated as CASSPGQGWEDGYTF.

The chain carries TRBV19 and TRBJ2-2, with 11 bases that match TRBD1. CDR1 is LNHDA, CDR2 SQIVND, per germline (reference sequence). The CDR3 is made up of 16 amino acids. V lost 0 bases and J lost 7; bases outside the gene matches: 4. The DNA of the CDR3 is TGTGCCAGTAGTATAGACGGGACAGGGGGGATCGGGGAGCTGTTTTTT. This gives the protein CASSIDGTGGIGELFF.

This sequence joins TRBV28 and TRBJ1-2; a possible D gene is TRBD1 (5 bases). Per the germline V gene, CDR1 is MDHEN and CDR2 is SYDVKM. V was cut by 6 bases and J by 3 bases, with 11 bases left in between. This CDR3 has 13 amino acids. Written as DNA, the CDR3 is TGTGCCAGCAGACCCCCGGGGGACTATGGCTACACCTTC. Its translation is CASRPPGDYGYTF.

The chain links TRBV28 to TRBJ1-2, with D perhaps TRBD1 (6 bases). The CDR3 consists of 11 residues. CDR1 is MDHEN, CDR2 SYDVKM, per germline. Trimming shortened V by 7 bases and J by 8 bases, and 11 bases separated the two germline ends. The CDR3, as DNA: TGTGCCAGCACCACTAGGGGGGGCTACACCTTC. This gives the protein CASTTRGGYTF.

V gene TRBV19 combines with J gene TRBJ1-5; 7 nucleotides align to TRBD1. Germline CDR1 LNHDA, CDR2 SQIVND (reference sequence). CDR3 length: 15 amino acids. V lost 6 bases and J lost 7; bases outside the gene matches: 12. The CDR3 DNA reads TGTGCCAGTAGAATTGAGCAGGGGGTAGGGCAGCCCCAGCATTTT. Its translation is CASRIEQGVGQPQHF.

The chain couples TRBV9 to TRBJ2-3, with TRBD1 matching 10 bases. The germline CDR1 and CDR2 sequences are SGDLS and YYNGEE. The CDR3 spans 17 residues. The junction had 8 bases not matched to a gene; V was cut back by 2 bases and J by 2 bases. CDR3 sequence reads: CASSVRGQGKFTDTQYF. The CDR3 nucleotides read TGTGCCAGCAGCGTGCGGGGACAGGGGAAATTCACAGATACGCAGTATTTT.

This clonotype was seen a handful of times. The gene calls are TRBV6-1 and TRBJ1-1; 7 nucleotides line up with TRBD1. The CDR3 has 15 amino acids. V was clipped by 6 bases and J by 7 bases; unmatched bases: 14. The V gene's germline CDR1 is MNHNS and CDR2 SASEGT. CDR3 nucleotide sequence: TGTGCCAGCAGCCCCAGGCCTAAGGGGGCCGTTGAAGCTTTCTTT. As protein: CASSPRPKGAVEAFF.

The genes are TRBV18 and TRBJ2-7; 13 bases align to TRBD2. V lost 4 bases and J lost 4; bases outside the gene matches: 16. The CDR3 runs 19 residues. The germline V gene has CDR1 KGHSH and CDR2 LQKENI. As DNA, the CDR3 is TGTGCCAGCTCACGGCCAGCTCCTTCTGGACTAGCGGGGGATTACGAGCAGTACTTC. This encodes CASSRPAPSGLAGDYEQYF.

The chain carries TRBV12-2 and TRBJ1-1; the table's D call, TRBD1, has no DNA check behind it. TRBV12-2 is listed as a pseudogene. The CDR3 extends over 13 amino acids. The CDR3 loop is CASRPDRGTEAFF. The CDR3 nucleotides are TGTGCAAGTCGCCCCGACAGGGGCACTGAAGCTTTCTTT.

This chain connects TRBV6-5 to TRBJ1-6, with TRBD1 identical over 9 bases. J was trimmed by 7 bases and V by 2 bases; bases with no gene match: 3. From germline, CDR1 is MNHEY and CDR2 SVGAGI. The CDR3 is made up of 15 amino acids. The CDR3 reads CASSYGDRENSPLHF. The CDR3 nucleotides are TGTGCCAGCAGTTACGGGGACAGGGAAAATTCACCCCTCCACTTT.

This chain joins TRBV19 and TRBJ1-6, with a possible D match to TRBD1 (5 bases). The V end was cut by 7 bases, the J end by 9 bases, with 16 bases between. Germline assignment: CDR1 LNHDA and CDR2 SQIVND (reference sequence). The CDR3 has 14 residues. CDR3 amino acids: CASTAGAHGSPLHF. CDR3 in DNA: TGTGCCAGTACGGCCGGGGCCCATGGTTCACCCCTCCACTTT.